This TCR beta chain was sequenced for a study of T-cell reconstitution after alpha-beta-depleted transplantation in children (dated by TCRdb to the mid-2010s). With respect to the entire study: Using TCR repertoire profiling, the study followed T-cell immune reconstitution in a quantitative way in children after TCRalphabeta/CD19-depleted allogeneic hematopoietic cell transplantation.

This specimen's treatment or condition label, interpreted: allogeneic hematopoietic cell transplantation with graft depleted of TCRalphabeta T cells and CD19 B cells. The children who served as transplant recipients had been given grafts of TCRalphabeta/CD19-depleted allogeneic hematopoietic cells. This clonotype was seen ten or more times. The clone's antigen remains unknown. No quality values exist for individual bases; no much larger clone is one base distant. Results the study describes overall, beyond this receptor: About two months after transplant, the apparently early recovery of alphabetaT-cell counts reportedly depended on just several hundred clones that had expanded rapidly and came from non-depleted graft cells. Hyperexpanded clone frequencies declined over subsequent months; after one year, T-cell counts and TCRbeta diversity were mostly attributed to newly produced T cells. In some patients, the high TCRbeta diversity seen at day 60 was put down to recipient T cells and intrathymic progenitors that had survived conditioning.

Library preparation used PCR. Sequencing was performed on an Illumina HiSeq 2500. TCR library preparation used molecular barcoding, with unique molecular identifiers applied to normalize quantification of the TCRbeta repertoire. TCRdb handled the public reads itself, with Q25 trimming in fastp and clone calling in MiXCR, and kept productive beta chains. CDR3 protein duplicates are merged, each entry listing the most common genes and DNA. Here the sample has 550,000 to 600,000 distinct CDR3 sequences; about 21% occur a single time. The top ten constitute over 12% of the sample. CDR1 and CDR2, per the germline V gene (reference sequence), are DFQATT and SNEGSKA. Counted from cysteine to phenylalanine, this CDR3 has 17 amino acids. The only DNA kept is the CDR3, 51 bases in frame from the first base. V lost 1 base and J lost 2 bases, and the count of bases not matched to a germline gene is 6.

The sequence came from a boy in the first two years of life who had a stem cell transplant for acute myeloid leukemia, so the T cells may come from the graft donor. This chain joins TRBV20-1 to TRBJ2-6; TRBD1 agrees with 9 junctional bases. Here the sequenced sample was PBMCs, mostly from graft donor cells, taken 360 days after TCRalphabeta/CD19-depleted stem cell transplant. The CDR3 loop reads CSARGPGQGAGANVLTF. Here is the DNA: TGCAGTGCTAGAGGGCCGGGACAGGGAGCTGGGGCCAACGTCCTGACTTTC.